The sequence of this T cell receptor (beta chain) was determined in a study of long-term antiretroviral therapy in people with HIV. Broader study findings: Controls had broader CDR3 length ranges than HIV repertoires did.

Researchers ran immunoSEQ v3.0 at survey level. Profiling relied on immunoSEQ multiplex PCR, and the TCRdb table lists in-frame clones only, not all of them. The sample holds about 29,000 clones, 82% seen once. Remarks on this clone: Its antigen is still unknown.

The CDR3 is made up of 15 amino acids. Germline V gene lookup returns CDR1 MDHEN and CDR2 SYDVKM. The ends lost 8 bases at V and 5 bases at J; junction bases unmatched: 10. The rearrangement joins TRBV28 to TRBJ1-3, with 9 bases that match TRBD1. This receptor was taken from a man in his forties or fifties with HIV. The sample here was unsorted PBMCs, taken 2.9 years after starting antiretroviral therapy. CDR3 in amino acids: CASGPGGTGRNTIYF. CDR3 nucleotides: TGTGCCAGCGGTCCGGGGGGGACAGGGAGAAACACCATATATTTT.